These 14 T cell receptor beta chains share one sample of origin, sequenced in a study of cytomegalovirus exposure and HLA in healthy donors. The primer mix had 60 Vbeta and 13 Jbeta primers. Profiling relied on immunoSEQ multiplex PCR, and the TCRdb table lists in-frame clones only, not all of them. This table has some 90,000 clones, over 60% appearing once. Sequencing was done on a sample of PBMCs. The receptors stem from a boy younger than 18 in good health and CMV-seropositive.

This clone has just a few counts. The J gene is TRBJ1-1, the V gene TRBV5-6, with D unresolved. The CDR3 covers 12 residues. Germline V gene lookup returns CDR1 SGHDT and CDR2 YYEEEE. With 4 bases removed from V and 5 bases from J, the gap between germline ends came to 9 bases. The CDR3 DNA follows: TGTGCCAGCAGCAGGCGGTTGACTGAAGCTTTCTTT. This translates into CASSRRLTEAFF.

This clone turned up a few times. The chain recombines TRBV28 with TRBJ2-7; D gene uncertain. V lost 3 bases to trimming and J lost 4 bases, with 7 bases between them. The CDR3 loop spans 12 amino acids. Germline V gives CDR1 MDHEN, CDR2 SYDVKM. CDR3 coding DNA: TGTGCCAGCAGTTTCCCGTTGTACGAGCAGTACTTC. Translating it yields CASSFPLYEQYF.

CDR3 sequence: CASGLPGRTEAFF. CDR3 coding DNA: TGTGCCAGCGGACTTCCTGGCCGCACTGAAGCTTTCTTT. The rearrangement joins TRBV25-1 to TRBJ1-1; D gene uncertain. Germline loops: CDR1 MGHDK, CDR2 SYGVNS. The length of the CDR3 is 13 residues. V shed 8 bases and J shed 4 bases, with 14 bases lying between them.

This clone turned up a few times. Additional DNA sequences in this sample encode the identical CDR3. J is TRBJ2-7 and V is TRBV7-3, with 10 bases lining up with TRBD1. V was clipped by 3 bases and J by 0 bases; unmatched bases: 2. Germline V CDR1 and CDR2: SGHTA, FQGTGA. This CDR3 comprises 15 residues. CDR3 coding DNA: TGTGCCAGCAGCTTGGACAGGGGGGCCTCCTACGAGCAGTACTTC. This encodes CASSLDRGASYEQYF.

This rearrangement joins TRBV9 to TRBJ2-3; D ambiguous. The CDR3 has 13 amino acids. CDR1 and CDR2 from the germline V gene are SGDLS and YYNGEE. V lost 4 bases to trimming and J lost 2 bases, with 8 bases between them. In DNA, the CDR3 is TGTGCCAGCAGCAGATCAGTCACAGATACGCAGTATTTT. This gives the protein CASSRSVTDTQYF.

V is TRBV5-1 and J is TRBJ2-7, with D possibly TRBD2 on 7 matching bases. From germline, CDR1 is SGHRS and CDR2 YFSETQ. Trimming pared 7 bases from V and 9 bases from J, leaving 23 bases between. The CDR3 has 14 amino acids. CDR3 coding DNA: TGCGCCAGCGGACGGGGACCGGCGGGGGCCTTGCAGTACTTC. This translates into CASGRGPAGALQYF. The full variable domain, rest sourced from reference TRBV5-1 and TRBJ2-7, is KAGVTQTPRYLIKTRGQQVTLSCSPISGHRSVSWYQQTPGQGLQFLFEYFSETQRNKGNFPGRFSGRQFSNSRSEMNVSTLELGDSALYLCASGRGPAGALQYFGPGTRLTVT.

This rearrangement joins TRBV5-5 to TRBJ1-2; D not certain. Germline CDR1 is SGHKS and CDR2 is YYEKEE (reference sequence). V lost 1 base to trimming and J lost 4 bases, with 5 bases between them. The CDR3 length is 12 residues. In DNA form, the CDR3 reads TGTGCCAGCAGCTTGCCATCCTATGGCTACACCTTC. This translates into CASSLPSYGYTF. The variable domain in full, with the rest retrieved from reference TRBV5-5 and TRBJ1-2, is DAGVTQSPTHLIKTRGQQVTLRCSPISGHKSVSWYQQVLGQGPQFIFQYYEKEERGRGNFPDRFSARQFPNYSSELNVNALLLGDSALYLCASSLPSYGYTFGSGTRLTVV.

A word on this clone: The junction and the germline gene differ at one end; a read error may be behind it. This chain joins TRBV6-5 and TRBJ2-6; D remains unclear. Germline V gene sequence: CDR1 MNHEY, CDR2 SVGAGI. This CDR3 has 15 amino acids. The CDR3 nucleotides are TGTGCCAGCAGTTACCCCAAATTGTCCCAAGCCCCTCTGCCTTTC. This codes for CASSYPKLSQAPLPF.

Comment on this clone: This specimen includes other DNA sequences encoding the same CDR3. The chain combines TRBV9 with TRBJ2-1; 7 bases align to TRBD2. This CDR3 spans 14 amino acids. Germline V CDR1 and CDR2: SGDLS, YYNGEE. Losses at the gene ends were 0 bases for V and 7 bases for J; bases not matched to a gene: 4. The CDR3 loop is CASSVATGGNEQFF. The CDR3 DNA sequence: TGTGCCAGCAGCGTAGCTACGGGAGGTAATGAGCAGTTCTTC.

V gene TRBV6-6 combines with J gene TRBJ1-1; TRBD1 agrees at 8 bases. CDR3 length equals 14 residues. Germline trimming cut 5 bases from V and 5 bases from J; bases unmatched to any gene: 7. Germline V gene data show CDR1 as MNHNY and CDR2 as SVGAGI (reference sequence). The CDR3 sequence is CASSVQQGGTEAFF. The CDR3 bases are TGTGCCAGCAGTGTACAACAGGGGGGAACTGAAGCTTTCTTT.

The V gene is TRBV5-6, the J gene TRBJ2-3; 9 bases are shared with TRBD1. The CDR3 runs 14 residues. Germline V gives CDR1 SGHDT, CDR2 YYEEEE. V was pared by 4 bases and J by 0 bases, with 0 bases of the junction left unmatched. CDR3 nucleotide sequence: TGTGCCAGCAGCGGGACAGGGAGCACAGATACGCAGTATTTT. It encodes CASSGTGSTDTQYF.

The chain recombines TRBV2 with TRBJ1-2, with D tentatively TRBD1 (6 bases). Germline CDR1 is SNHLY and CDR2 is FYNNEI. The CDR3 length is 11 residues. V lost 6 bases and J lost 11, with 13 bases in between. The CDR3 nucleotides are TGTGCCAGCAGAGACGGACAGACTTACACCTTC. It translates to CASRDGQTYTF.

The chain employs TRBV25-1 and TRBJ1-1, with a weak D call TRBD1 (6 bases). Germline V gives CDR1 MGHDK, CDR2 SYGVNS. The CDR3 covers 14 residues. Between the trimmed V and J ends, which lost 8 bases and 0 bases, there was a span of 13 bases. CDR3 sequence reads: CASERPGVNTEAFF. CDR3 DNA sequence: TGTGCCAGCGAAAGACCAGGGGTGAACACTGAAGCTTTCTTT.

CDR3 nucleotide sequence: TGTGCCAGCAGCTTGCCCAGCGGGGGGGTTCAGGACATTCAGTACTTC. Its protein product is CASSLPSGGVQDIQYF. J is TRBJ2-4 and V is TRBV5-4, with TRBD2 identical over 10 bases. Germline CDR1 SGHNT, CDR2 YYREEE (reference sequence). The junction had 9 bases not matched to a gene; V was cut back by 1 base and J by 8 bases. The length of the CDR3 is 16 residues.